This TCR beta chain was observed in a study of shared clonotypes between healthy human individuals. The donors, healthy adults who were HIV-negative, had experienced no recent acute infections or vaccinations. Replicate PCRs for sorted subsets used 200 ng DNA; this equaled 30,000 to 35,000 T cell genomes. Here immunoSEQ multiplex PCR was the method, and the copy in TCRdb shows in-frame clones only, minus some. The sample includes 2,100,000 or so clones, 95% of them seen just once. V lost 0 bases to trimming and J lost 4 bases, with 13 bases between them. Germline CDR1 reads SGHAT; CDR2 reads FQNNGV. The CDR3 length is 15 residues.

Sample: naive CD4+ T cells sorted from blood. Subset of the sample: CD45RA+ positively selected. The J gene is TRBJ2-7, the V gene TRBV11-2; D could derive from TRBD1 or TRBD2 (7 bases each). The receptor's source is a man aged 18 to 30 in good health. For the CDR3, the DNA is TGTGCCAGCAGCTTAGAGGCAGGGGGAGGGTACGAGCAGTACTTC. It translates to CASSLEAGGGYEQYF.